This T cell receptor beta chain was retrieved from a study of blood T cell repertoires in COVID-19. Study-wide context: The United States, Italy and Spain provided the acute and convalescent COVID-19 samples. Sample material is recorded as cDNA or gDNA derived from T cells, B-cell-depleted T cells, or PBMCs.

Data came from immunoSEQ multiplex PCR; TCRdb stores just in-frame clones and leaves some out. The sample lists roughly 100,000 clones; approximately 88% were seen once. The CDR3 loop spans 15 amino acids. Germline loops: CDR1 MNHNY, CDR2 SVGAGI (reference sequence). With 8 bases removed from V and 0 bases from J, the gap between germline ends came to 15 bases. The chain has TRBV6-6 and TRBJ2-3; D uncertain. Source material: peripheral blood. The TCR originated in a woman aged 55-69 years with acute or convalescent COVID-19. CDR3 bases: TGTGCCAGCTCGTTGGGCCGAACTAGCACAGATACGCAGTATTTT. This codes for CASSLGRTSTDTQYF.